This T cell receptor beta chain came from a study of Ad26.COV2.S vaccination and SARS-CoV-2 variants (dated by TCRdb to about 2021). About the study as a whole: Donors in the vaccine arm were drawn from COV1001, a multicentre, randomized, double-blind, placebo-controlled phase I-IIa trial testing Ad26.COV2.S in healthy adults. Dosing of Ad26.COV2.S was intramuscular, at either 5x10^10 or 1x10^11 viral particles, delivered as one shot or as two shots spaced 56 days apart. The TCR-sequenced set comprised approximately 30 samples: about 19 Ad26.COV2.S vaccine recipients, 5 placebo recipients and 8 SARS-CoV-2 convalescent individuals. Participants in the trial were split at random into five groups of five each, receiving low-dose or high-dose Ad26.COV2.S once or twice, or else placebo on both occasions. TCRbeta repertoire sequencing was used to assess the specificity and breadth of SARS-CoV-2-reactive T cell receptors after Ad26.COV2.S vaccination. Blinding of investigators to trial group allocation was maintained during experiments and outcome assessment. What the research found in general, with its limitations: Substantial breadth of spike-specific CD8+ and CD4+ T cell responses was reported after vaccination. The study was not powered to compare responses between vaccine doses or regimens. Higher spike-specific TCR breadth was observed in Ad26.COV2.S recipients than in placebo recipients (P = 0.0014). The authors noted that total T cell responses may have been underestimated by the TCR breadth and depth analyses. Comparable non-spike TCR breadth was observed between vaccine and placebo recipients, consistent with only spike being contained in the vaccine.

The immunoSEQ Assay was the method used to sequence TCRbeta CDR3 regions. After extraction, genomic DNA underwent amplification by bias-controlled multiplex PCR, followed by high-throughput sequencing. The original methods were these. To quantify the absolute abundance of every unique TCRbeta CDR3 region, sequences were collapsed and filtered. Usable DNA was measured by amplifying reference genes present in all nucleated cells, and TCRbeta template counts were normalized to that usable DNA to estimate T cell fraction. Repertoire TCRs were annotated as SARS-CoV-2-specific when V gene, CDR3 amino acid sequence and J gene were exactly matched to a known reactive TCR set. The reference SARS-CoV-2 TCR set was obtained from MIRA and was filtered for enrichment in COVID-19-positive ImmuneCODE repertoires, whereby public or cross-reactive TCRs were removed. Using the MIRA antigens, annotated TCRs were further analysed by specific ORF or by position within an ORF. Breadth was defined as the number of annotated unique rearrangements divided by the total number of unique productive rearrangements, and depth was defined as the summed frequency of the annotated unique rearrangements. Group comparisons of TCR breadth used two-sided Wilcoxon rank-sum tests. The table comes from immuneACCESS by way of TCRdb, which keeps in-frame sequences with V and J called. Part of the clones is missing from these tables; in studies checked, under half for an unresolved V gene and the rest for unknown reasons. That table supplies the V and J calls and clone size; D and trimming were determined from the DNA. The sample has roughly 680,000 clones on record, roughly 90% of them singletons. Nearly 1.5% of the sample belongs to the ten largest clones.

Comment on this clone: Its antigen target is currently unknown. Base qualities are missing; no much larger clone stands one base away.

Between the V and J ends, shortened by 8 bases and 1 base respectively, the junction contains 5 bases. CDR3 length: 12 amino acids, cysteine to phenylalanine. The only DNA kept is the CDR3, 36 bases in frame from the first base. What the treatment or condition label conveys for this sample: some 19 received Ad26.COV2.S at low or high dose, single or two shots; 5 received placebo; per-sample allocation not given. For vaccine and placebo recipients, the sequenced repertoires came from samples collected on day 63 after the first injection. In Cohort 1b, roughly 25 adults aged 18-55 years were enrolled at a single site in Boston, USA, between 29 July and 7 August 2020. Ad26.COV2.S consisted of a replication-incompetent adenovirus type 26 vector by which a prefusion-stabilized SARS-CoV-2 spike protein from the original Wuhan strain was expressed.

The chain links TRBV12-3 or TRBV12-4 with TRBJ2-2; tentative D gene TRBD1, with 5 bases matching. This TCR was recovered from a person between 18 and 60 years old who received the Ad26.COV2.S COVID-19 vaccine or a placebo. This material consisted of peripheral blood, taken in a trial of Ad26.COV2.S vaccine versus placebo. This receptor carries the CDR3 CASQGNTGELFF. Here is the DNA: TGTGCCAGCCAGGGGAACACCGGGGAGCTGTTTTTT.